These 29 T cell receptor beta chains came from one sample sequenced in a study of blood T cell repertoires in COVID-19. Data came from immunoSEQ multiplex PCR; TCRdb stores just in-frame clones and leaves some out. The table shows some 40,000 clones, with roughly 69% occurring only once. Sequenced sample: peripheral blood. Source of these receptors: an elderly man with acute or convalescent COVID-19.

The chain combines TRBV4-3 with TRBJ2-3, with 11 bases aligning to TRBD2. V shed 0 bases, J shed 5 bases, and the junction held 4 bases outside the gene matches. The CDR3 covers 16 residues. Per germline, CDR1 LGHNA and CDR2 YSLEER. The CDR3 DNA reads as TGCGCCAGCAGCCAAGAGATAGCGGGAGGGGTAGATACGCAGTATTTT. Encoded protein: CASSQEIAGGVDTQYF.

There are many counts of this clone. V usage is TRBV11-2 and J usage is TRBJ1-3; no definite D call. The germline V gene has CDR1 SGHAT and CDR2 FQNNGV. The CDR3 has 13 residues. Trimming took off 5 bases at V and 4 bases at J, with 9 bases between the two ends. CDR3 bases: TGTGCCAGCAGCGCCGTAGAGGGAAACACCATATATTTT. Protein product: CASSAVEGNTIYF.

The V call is TRBV28, the J call TRBJ2-3; 12 bases are a match to TRBD2. The CDR3 is 15 amino acids. J lost 3 bases, V lost 8 bases, and 6 bases had no gene match. Germline V lookup: CDR1 MDHEN, CDR2 SYDVKM. CDR3 sequence: CASAATSGSTDTQYF. The CDR3 coding sequence is TGTGCCAGCGCGGCGACTAGCGGGAGTACAGATACGCAGTATTTT.

V and J are TRBV7-6 and TRBJ2-5; 7 positions match TRBD2. The germline V gene encodes CDR1 SGHVS and CDR2 FNYEAQ. The CDR3 covers 15 residues. V gave up 5 bases and J gave up 1 base; unmatched junction bases: 7. In DNA form, the CDR3 reads TGTGCCAGCAGCCCGTACAGCGGGACCCAAGAGACCCAGTACTTC. Its translation is CASSPYSGTQETQYF.

This rearrangement joins TRBV9 to TRBJ2-7, with a tentative D call TRBD2 (5 bases). This CDR3 is built from 15 residues. CDR1 is SGDLS, CDR2 YYNGEE, per germline. Trimming removed 5 bases at V and 4 bases at J, with 19 bases between. The CDR3 sequence is CASSPRALLQYEQYF. The DNA for the CDR3 is TGTGCCAGCAGTCCGAGGGCCCTCCTTCAATACGAGCAGTACTTC.

The chain links TRBV7-2 to TRBJ2-1; D not resolved. The V end was cut by 4 bases, the J end by 8 bases, with 12 bases between. CDR1 and CDR2 from the germline V gene are SGHTA and FQGNSA. There are 13 residues in the CDR3. Here the CDR3 DNA reads TGTGCCAGCAGCTGGCTCGAGAGCGATGAGCAGTTCTTC. Residues: CASSWLESDEQFF.

The chain combines TRBV5-4 with TRBJ2-7; no clear D. Looked up from germline, CDR1 is SGHNT and CDR2 is YYREEE (reference sequence). V lost 2 bases and J 4 bases, leaving 10 bases between the germline ends. This CDR3 region has 13 residues. The CDR3 DNA is TGTGCCAGCAGCTTCGATTCCAGTTACGAGCAGTACTTC. This encodes CASSFDSSYEQYF.

The chain recombines TRBV12-5 with TRBJ2-1; 8 nucleotides line up with TRBD1. The CDR3 is 14 amino acids. J gave up 5 bases and V 5 bases, and 5 bases lay outside the gene matches. The germline V gene has CDR1 LGHNT and CDR2 FRNRAP. The chain's CDR3 is CASGGTGGDNEQFF. The CDR3 DNA follows: TGTGCTAGTGGTGGGACAGGAGGGGACAATGAGCAGTTCTTC.

The chain carries TRBV11-2 and TRBJ1-2; 7 bases fit TRBD1. V dropped 3 bases and J dropped 7; count of bases not matched to a gene: 8. Germline values: CDR1 SGHAT, CDR2 FQNNGV. The CDR3 loop spans 14 amino acids. CDR3 sequence: CASSFQGGVSGYTF. The CDR3, as DNA: TGTGCCAGCAGCTTCCAGGGGGGAGTGAGTGGCTACACCTTC.

The chain couples TRBV20-1 to TRBJ1-3; 7 nucleotides line up with TRBD1. V shed 3 bases and J 1 base; nucleotides not matched to a gene: 9. This CDR3 spans 16 amino acids. The germline V gene has CDR1 DFQATT and CDR2 SNEGSKA (reference sequence). The CDR3 protein is CSASEPTGPSGNTIYF. The CDR3 DNA sequence: TGCAGTGCTAGTGAGCCGACAGGGCCATCTGGAAACACCATATATTTT.

The chain joins TRBV7-3 to TRBJ1-6; a weak D match, TRBD1 (6 bases). The V and J ends lost 2 bases and 7 bases respectively, with 15 bases between them. Germline lookup yields CDR1 SGHTA and CDR2 FQGTGA. The CDR3 extends over 16 amino acids. The CDR3 loop is CASSLLGPGDNSPLHF. The CDR3, as DNA: TGTGCCAGCAGCTTACTTGGGCCAGGGGACAATTCACCCCTCCACTTT.

This clone was seen only once. This chain uses TRBV2 with TRBJ1-2; 10 bases are a match to TRBD1. CDR1 SNHLY and CDR2 FYNNEI come from the germline V gene. Trimming took 6 bases from V and 4 from J; bases not matched to a gene: 5. The CDR3 is 14 amino acids. CDR3 DNA: TGTGCCAGCAGGGGGACAGGGGCGACCTATGGCTACACCTTC. Its translation: CASRGTGATYGYTF.

V is TRBV27 and J is TRBJ1-5, with 8 bases matching TRBD1. The CDR3 sequence is 14 residues long. Trimming at V came to 5 bases and at J to 7 bases, leaving 7 bases not matched to a gene. The germline V gene encodes CDR1 MNHEY and CDR2 SMNVEV (reference sequence). The CDR3: CASSPWTGHQPQHF. In DNA, the CDR3 is TGTGCCAGCAGTCCATGGACAGGGCACCAGCCCCAGCATTTT.

This clone was seen a handful of times. The chain joins TRBV27 to TRBJ1-1, with a weak D call TRBD1 (6 bases). The length of the CDR3 is 15 residues. Per the germline V gene, CDR1 is MNHEY and CDR2 is SMNVEV (reference sequence). V lost 4 bases and J lost 2, with 14 bases in between. The CDR3 bases are TGTGCCAGCAGTTCAACCGGGACATCTAACACTGAAGCTTTCTTT. Its translation is CASSSTGTSNTEAFF.

This rearrangement joins TRBV7-9 to TRBJ1-2; 11 bases are a match to TRBD1. The CDR3 extends over 14 amino acids. The trim removed 5 bases at V and 4 bases at J, leaving 3 bases unmatched. CDR1 SEHNR and CDR2 FQNEAQ come from the germline V gene (reference sequence). The CDR3 nucleotides read TGTGCCAGCAGCCCGGGACAGGGGGTCTATGGCTACACCTTC. This gives the protein CASSPGQGVYGYTF.

The chain couples TRBV3-1 (or the pseudogene TRBV3-2) to TRBJ1-2; D ambiguous. CDR1 and CDR2 (germline): LGHDT, YNNKEL (reference sequence). Trimming removed 3 bases from V and 3 bases from J, with 8 bases in between. The CDR3 is 13 residues long. Here the CDR3 DNA reads TGTGCCAGCAGCCAGAGGGAAGACTATGGCTACACCTTC. This codes for CASSQREDYGYTF.

This chain links TRBV13 with TRBJ2-2; 7 bases agree with TRBD1. V was pared by 5 bases and J by 4 bases, with 13 bases of the junction left unmatched. Germline CDR1 PRHDT, CDR2 FYEKMQ (reference sequence). This CDR3 spans 17 amino acids. CDR3 bases: TGTGCCAGCAGCCTATACCAAGGGGGCATGGGCACCGGGGAGCTGTTTTTT. Translated: CASSLYQGGMGTGELFF.

The chain combines TRBV19 with TRBJ2-7, with a tentative D call TRBD1 (6 bases). CDR1 LNHDA and CDR2 SQIVND come from the germline V gene (reference sequence). V was pared by 0 bases and J by 2 bases, with 11 bases between. The CDR3 covers 15 residues. CDR3 in amino acids: CASSIEPGAAYEQYF. The CDR3 nucleotides read TGTGCCAGTAGTATAGAACCAGGGGCCGCCTACGAGCAGTACTTC.

V and J are TRBV27 and TRBJ2-7; weak D call: TRBD1 (6 bases). Germline CDR1 MNHEY, CDR2 SMNVEV (reference sequence). The CDR3 has 20 amino acids. The V end lost 5 bases, the J end lost 2 bases, and 31 bases lay between the germline ends. In DNA form, the CDR3 reads TGTGCCAGCAGTCCGGGCCCGGGACACCCTTTAAACCTAAGCCCCTACGAGCAGTACTTC. Its protein product is CASSPGPGHPLNLSPYEQYF.

In its sample, this clone was seen a few times. CDR3 amino acids: CASTLAPSREQYF. The CDR3 nucleotides are TGTGCCAGCACCCTAGCCCCGTCCAGGGAGCAGTACTTC. V gene TRBV6-5 combines with J gene TRBJ2-7, with TRBD2 as a possible D gene (5 bases). Germline V gives CDR1 MNHEY, CDR2 SVGAGI. V was trimmed by 7 bases and J by 7 bases, leaving 17 bases between them. This CDR3 has 13 residues.

The V call is TRBV2, the J call TRBJ1-6; TRBD1 might be the D (6 bases). Germline-derived CDR1 and CDR2 are SNHLY and FYNNEI. The CDR3 loop spans 15 amino acids. V was pared by 5 bases and J by 3 bases, with 11 bases between. CDR3: CASSQQGSYNSPLHF. DNA of the CDR3: TGTGCCAGCAGTCAACAGGGTAGCTATAATTCACCCCTCCACTTT. Full variable domain (rest looked up from reference TRBV2 and TRBJ1-6): EPEVTQTPSHQVTQMGQEVILRCVPISNHLYFYWYRQILGQKVEFLVSFYNNEISEKSEIFDDQFSVERPDGSNFTLKIRSTKLEDSAMYFCASSQQGSYNSPLHFGNGTRLTVT.

By frequency in the sample, this clone is medium-sized (0.01 to 0.1%). The chain recombines TRBV6-5 with TRBJ1-1; D remains unclear. Germline assignment: CDR1 MNHEY and CDR2 SVGAGI. The V gene lost 0 bases and the J gene lost 2 bases, with 10 bases spanning the gap. The CDR3 sequence is 15 residues long. CDR3 sequence (DNA): TGTGCCAGCAGTTACTCTGCCGGGAGAAACACTGAAGCTTTCTTT. This sequence encodes CASSYSAGRNTEAFF.

The gene calls are TRBV7-9 and TRBJ1-1; 11 bases line up with TRBD1. The junction had 5 bases not matched to a gene; V was cut back by 4 bases and J by 4 bases. The CDR3 sequence is 15 residues long. Germline-derived CDR1 and CDR2 are SEHNR and FQNEAQ (reference sequence). The DNA for the CDR3 is TGTGCCAGCAGCTCCACGGGACAGGGGGGCACTGAAGCTTTCTTT. This codes for CASSSTGQGGTEAFF.

The chain couples TRBV7-8 to TRBJ1-1; 9 bases align to TRBD1. CDR1 is SGHVS, CDR2 FQNEAQ, per germline. Trimming took 5 bases from V and 6 from J; bases not matched to a gene: 22. This CDR3 is 19 amino acids long. CDR3 residues: CASSDLVGQGITSGAEAFF. The CDR3, as DNA: TGTGCCAGCAGCGACTTGGTGGGACAGGGTATCACTTCTGGCGCTGAAGCTTTCTTT. The complete variable domain, with remaining parts taken from reference TRBV7-8 and TRBJ1-1, reads GAGVSQSPRYKVAKRGQDVALRCDPISGHVSLFWYQQALGQGPEFLTYFQNEAQLDKSGLPSDRFFAERPEGSVSTLKIQRTQQEDSAVYLCASSDLVGQGITSGAEAFFGQGTRLTVV.

J is TRBJ2-7 and V is TRBV27; weak D call: TRBD1 (6 bases). The CDR3 is made up of 14 amino acids. CDR1 and CDR2 from the germline V gene are MNHEY and SMNVEV (reference sequence). Trimming took off 3 bases at V and 3 bases at J, with 12 bases between the two ends. The CDR3: CASSLGQGYYEQYF. CDR3 nucleotides: TGTGCCAGCAGTTTGGGGCAGGGGTACTACGAGCAGTACTTC.

This clone turned up a few times. CDR3 coding DNA: TGCGCCAGCAGCTTAGGGGGGGCTTGGAAAACTGAAGCTTTCTTT. This gives the protein CASSLGGAWKTEAFF. This chain links TRBV5-1 with TRBJ1-1; D is possibly TRBD1 (6 bases). The V end lost 2 bases, the J end lost 5 bases, and 16 bases lay between the germline ends. Per germline, CDR1 SGHRS and CDR2 YFSETQ. CDR3 length: 15 amino acids.

The chain has TRBV6-5 and TRBJ2-3; TRBD2 agrees at 7 bases. Looked up from germline, CDR1 is MNHEY and CDR2 is SVGAGI. V trimming: 9 bases; J trimming: 0 bases; junction bases outside the gene matches: 6. There are 14 residues in the CDR3. The CDR3 here is CARGGDGSTDTQYF. The CDR3 DNA reads TGTGCCAGGGGGGGGGACGGTAGCACAGATACGCAGTATTTT.

This clone appeared once. The chain recombines TRBV29-1 with TRBJ2-1; D unclear. Between the trimmed V and J ends, which lost 8 bases and 7 bases, there was a span of 15 bases. Germline V lookup: CDR1 SQVTM, CDR2 ANQGSEA. The CDR3 consists of 12 residues. The CDR3: CSTTLTVNEQFF. CDR3 DNA sequence: TGCAGCACCACCCTCACGGTGAATGAGCAGTTCTTC.

The rearrangement uses TRBV7-8 and TRBJ1-2; D perhaps matches TRBD1 (6 bases). Between the trimmed V and J ends, which lost 7 bases and 5 bases, there was a span of 11 bases. The CDR3 is 12 residues long. Germline assignment: CDR1 SGHVS and CDR2 FQNEAQ. In nucleotides, the CDR3 is TGTGCCAGCACAGAACAGGGTTATGGCTACACCTTC. Amino acids: CASTEQGYGYTF.